The sample holds many counts of the clone carrying this T cell receptor (beta chain). Its antigen is unknown. This entry is derived from a study of CD8 T cells in ankylosing spondylitis. The V segment lost 5 bases and the J segment 3 bases; nucleotides outside the gene matches: 5. The germline V gene encodes CDR1 SGHTA and CDR2 FQGNSA. The CDR3 totals 14 residues. Each CDR3 protein is one row after TCRdb ran MiXCR on the 5' RACE reads. This table holds fewer than 550,000 distinct CDR3 sequences, over 4% found once. Regarding the study as a whole: A TCR beta motif made of eight highly homologous variants seemed typical of ankylosing spondylitis blood.

Sequences were obtained from blood, either unsorted or a sorted T cell fraction (not recorded which). This chain joins TRBV7-2 and TRBJ2-5, with TRBD1 matching over 8 bases. This receptor was taken from a male donor with ankylosing spondylitis. The chain's CDR3 is CASSPGGQEETQYF. The CDR3 nucleotides are TGTGCCAGCAGCCCAGGGGGCCAGGAAGAGACCCAGTACTTC.